The T cell receptor (beta chain) under discussion was sequenced for a study of T-cell reconstitution after alpha-beta-depleted transplantation in children. The CDR3 contains 15 residues. Per the germline V gene, CDR1 is SGHTA and CDR2 is FQGNSA. V was pared by 6 bases and J by 2 bases, with 8 bases of the junction left unmatched. Study observations and caveats: It was surviving recipient T cells and thymic progenitors that gave some patients high TCRbeta diversity at day 60. Several hundred rapidly expanded clones from non-depleted graft cells reportedly supplied alpha-beta T cells about two months post-transplant. T-cell counts and diversity at one year post-transplant came mainly from newly produced T cells.

Unique molecular identifiers were used to barcode this TCRbeta library. TCRdb processed the PCR reads anew with MiXCR; each CDR3 protein has one entry. The profile shows 530,000 or so distinct CDR3 sequences, 20% to 30% of them singletons. This clonotype was picked up a small number of times. The target antigen is unknown. This material consisted of PBMCs, taken before TCRalphabeta/CD19-depleted stem cell transplant. V and J are TRBV7-2 and TRBJ2-3; 7 bases fit TRBD2. The clonotype comes from a boy in the first two years of life with Wiskott-Aldrich syndrome, due to receive a stem cell transplant. CDR3 DNA sequence: TGTGCCAGCAGGGAACTAGCGAGAACCACAGATACGCAGTATTTT. It yields the protein CASRELARTTDTQYF.